This entry describes one T cell receptor (beta chain). Relapsing-remitting disease, either stable or active, was present in the multiple sclerosis controls, who were treatment-naive patients. These data come from a study of CD8 T cells in Susac syndrome. With 3 bases clipped from V and 5 bases from J, the junction kept 4 bases outside the gene matches. This CDR3 spans 14 amino acids. From germline, CDR1 is SGHVS and CDR2 FQNEAQ. Random hexamers were used to reverse transcribe an amount of about 0.45 to 1 ug RNA. Amplification of TCR beta CDR3 was carried out by immunoSEQ multiplex PCR, which covered 54 Vbeta and 13 Jbeta segments. A single record per CDR3 protein comes from TCRdb applying MiXCR to the immunoSEQ multiplex PCR reads. The sample comprises about 180,000 distinct CDR3 sequences, roughly 95% of which are singletons, and about 0.15% rests with the top ten.

This chain uses TRBV7-8 with TRBJ2-1, with 7 bases fitting TRBD2. The receptor comes from a human donor with multiple sclerosis. The specimen was CD8+ T cells from PBMCs. For the CDR3, the DNA is TGTGCCAGCAGCTTTGTAGCGGGCGACAATGAGCAGTTCTTC. Protein sequence: CASSFVAGDNEQFF.